This T cell receptor beta chain was profiled in a study of cytomegalovirus exposure and HLA in healthy donors. The CDR3 runs 18 residues. V lost 5 bases, J lost 0 bases, and 19 bases lay in between. Germline-derived CDR1 and CDR2 are SEHNR and FQNEAQ (reference sequence). The PCR used 60 Vbeta and 13 Jbeta primers. Here immunoSEQ multiplex PCR was the method, and the copy in TCRdb shows in-frame clones only, minus some. This repertoire shows approximately 110,000 clones, approximately 78% found once; its top ten account for around a fifth. The V call is TRBV7-9, the J call TRBJ2-2, with D possibly TRBD1 on 6 matching bases. The receptor comes from a man aged 25-45 years in good health and CMV-seropositive. The sequenced material came from PBMCs. CDR3 sequence (DNA): TGTGCCAGCAGCCCACCCGCTTGGGGGCCCACGAACACCGGGGAGCTGTTTTTT. Residues: CASSPPAWGPTNTGELFF. Looking up the rest from reference TRBV7-9 and TRBJ2-2 gives the full variable domain: DTGVSQNPRHKITKRGQNVTFRCDPISEHNRLYWYRQTLGQGPEFLTYFQNEAQLEKSRLLSDRFSAERPKGSFSTLEIQRTEQGDSAMYLCASSPPAWGPTNTGELFFGEGSRLTVL.